The T cell receptor (beta chain) described here comes from a study of T cells after yellow fever vaccination. At the level of the study: Preparation of the low-cell-number fractions used SMART-Seq v4 Ultra Low Input.

The V segment lost 4 bases and the J segment 3 bases; nucleotides outside the gene matches: 5. The V gene's germline CDR1 is SNHLY and CDR2 FYNNEI. The CDR3 extends over 15 amino acids. Study results and caveats: The secondary response showed a weaker magnitude and a faster peak, day 5 versus 15. CD4 and CD8 compartments shared a small share of clonotypes, likely from convergent recombination.

A note on this clonotype: What it recognizes is unknown.

Conversion of TCR transcripts into cDNA relied on 5'RACE template switching, which added a universal primer site and UMIs. TCRdb passed the 5' RACE reads through MiXCR, listing each CDR3 protein once. Of approximately 550,000 distinct CDR3 sequences in the sample, approximately 21% were seen once. The sequence was collected from a man between 25 and 39 years old who received the YFV17D yellow fever vaccine. The sample was PBMCs, taken 15 days after the yellow fever booster vaccination. The chain joins TRBV2 to TRBJ2-1; 8 nucleotides line up with TRBD2. CDR3 coding DNA: TGTGCCAGCAGTGTAAGCGGGAGCGGCTACAATGAGCAGTTCTTC. It is translated as CASSVSGSGYNEQFF. Drawing the rest from reference TRBV2 and TRBJ2-1, the complete variable domain is EPEVTQTPSHQVTQMGQEVILRCVPISNHLYFYWYRQILGQKVEFLVSFYNNEISEKSEIFDDQFSVERPDGSNFTLKIRSTKLEDSAMYFCASSVSGSGYNEQFFGPGTRLTVL.